These 19 T cell receptor beta chains were all obtained from the same sample, sequenced in a study of blood T cell repertoires in COVID-19. Only in-frame clones appear in the TCRdb table, and some are missing; sequencing was by immunoSEQ multiplex PCR. The table has 250,000 to 350,000 clones, about four fifths seen once; the top ten hold 15% to 18%. Sequenced material: peripheral blood. The source of these receptors is a person aged 70 to 80 with COVID-19, enrolled during active disease.

V usage is TRBV6-5 and J usage is TRBJ1-3, with D uncertain. The germline CDR1 and CDR2 sequences are MNHEY and SVGAGI. Trimming left V 10 bases short and J 2 bases short, with 9 bases between. The CDR3 covers 12 residues. This chain's CDR3 is CATSGTGNTIYF. DNA for the CDR3: TGTGCCACCTCAGGAACTGGAAACACCATATATTTT.

The J gene is TRBJ2-7, the V gene TRBV28; TRBD2 matches at 14 bases. From germline, CDR1 is MDHEN and CDR2 SYDVKM. CDR3 length: 16 residues. With 3 bases clipped from V and 2 bases from J, the junction kept 3 bases outside the gene matches. The CDR3, as DNA: TGTGCCAGCAGTTTCTTGGGACTAGCGGGAGCCTACGAGCAGTACTTC. Protein sequence: CASSFLGLAGAYEQYF.

This clone was seen more than once but under ten times. The CDR3 coding sequence is TGTGCCAGCAGCTCTAGGCCGTCACGGAGTCGGTACAATGAGCAGTTCTTC. It codes for CASSSRPSRSRYNEQFF. This chain connects TRBV7-2 to TRBJ2-1; D call uncertain. The germline V gene encodes CDR1 SGHTA and CDR2 FQGNSA. The CDR3 extends over 17 amino acids. V was pared by 4 bases and J by 4 bases, with 20 bases between.

In its sample, this clone was seen a few times. The chain is built from TRBV4-2 and TRBJ1-4; 8 bases map to TRBD1. CDR3 length equals 19 residues. Germline assignment: CDR1 LGHNA and CDR2 YNFKEQ. J gave up 2 bases and V 4 bases, and 15 bases lay outside the gene matches. CDR3 DNA: TGTGCCAGCAGCCCGACAGGGGCCCGTACGGAGGGGACTAATGAAAAACTGTTTTTT. Encoded protein: CASSPTGARTEGTNEKLFF.

The J gene is TRBJ2-2, the V gene TRBV30; the match to TRBD2 covers 12 bases. The CDR3 is 16 residues long. Per the germline V gene, CDR1 is GTSNPN and CDR2 is SVGIG (reference sequence). V lost 3 bases and J lost 5; bases outside the gene matches: 7. The CDR3 spells CAWRNSGLAGTGELFF. Written as DNA, the CDR3 is TGTGCCTGGAGGAACTCAGGACTAGCGGGAACCGGGGAGCTGTTTTTT.

This clone was seen once. The chain has TRBV12-5 and TRBJ2-7, with TRBD2 identical over 7 bases. Germline CDR1 reads LGHNT; CDR2 reads FRNRAP. V trimming: 0 bases; J trimming: 3 bases; junction bases outside the gene matches: 11. The CDR3 is 17 amino acids. The CDR3 nucleotides are TGTGCTAGTGGTTTGGTATCACCACCTTGGGACTACTACGAGCAGTACTTC. Its translation is CASGLVSPPWDYYEQYF.

The chain has TRBV19 and TRBJ1-6, with 8 bases identical to TRBD1. Unmatched junction bases numbered 4, after V lost 4 bases and J lost 8 bases. The CDR3 covers 14 residues. The germline V gene encodes CDR1 LNHDA and CDR2 SQIVND (reference sequence). CDR3 sequence (DNA): TGTGCCAGTAGTACCTCGACAGGGGATTCACCCCTCCACTTT. Its translation: CASSTSTGDSPLHF.

The chain uses TRBV5-6 and TRBJ2-7; TRBD1 matches at 7 bases. This CDR3 region has 13 residues. CDR1 and CDR2 from the germline V gene are SGHDT and YYEEEE. V lost 4 bases to trimming and J lost 6 bases; unmatched junction nucleotides: 7. CDR3 sequence (DNA): TGTGCCAGCAGCCCAGGGACAGCGCGCGAGCAGTACTTC. Its protein is CASSPGTAREQYF.

The rearrangement links TRBV7-2 to TRBJ2-5; 11 bases fit TRBD2. CDR3 size: 19 residues. The ends lost 0 bases at V and 4 bases at J; junction bases unmatched: 13. The germline V gene encodes CDR1 SGHTA and CDR2 FQGNSA. Here the CDR3 DNA reads TGTGCCAGCAGCTTAGCTAGCGGGGGGGCGGGGCGAGCCGGAGAGACCCAGTACTTC. Translation gives CASSLASGGAGRAGETQYF.

This chain uses TRBV7-7 with TRBJ2-5; 7 bases agree with TRBD2. Germline V gene data show CDR1 as SSHAT and CDR2 as FNYEAQ (reference sequence). This CDR3 comprises 16 residues. V trimming: 3 bases; J trimming: 4 bases; junction bases outside the gene matches: 11. The CDR3 region is CASSLGGNNGRETQYF. The CDR3 DNA follows: TGTGCCAGCAGCTTGGGAGGGAACAATGGGCGAGAGACCCAGTACTTC.

J is TRBJ1-2 and V is TRBV6-1; TRBD1 matches 7 bases. Trimming cost V 1 base and J 0 bases; bases outside gene matches: 8. The CDR3 loop spans 17 amino acids. The germline gives CDR1 MNHNS, CDR2 SASEGT. The CDR3 sequence is CASSEGRGSGANYGYTF. The CDR3, as DNA: TGTGCCAGCAGTGAAGGCAGGGGGTCAGGAGCTAACTATGGCTACACCTTC.

This chain joins TRBV19 and TRBJ2-2, with a tentative D call TRBD1 (6 bases). This CDR3 contains 18 residues. Trimming stripped 4 bases from V and 5 bases from J, with 23 bases between. Germline V CDR1 and CDR2: LNHDA, SQIVND (reference sequence). CDR3 DNA: TGTGCCAGTAGTAACCTCGTAGGAGGCCTAGGGGGAACCGGGGAGCTGTTTTTT. Translation gives CASSNLVGGLGGTGELFF.

The V and J genes are TRBV10-3 and TRBJ1-6, with 7 bases aligning to TRBD1. The V segment lost 2 bases and the J segment 6 bases; nucleotides outside the gene matches: 7. CDR1 and CDR2 from the germline V gene are ENHRY and SYGVKD. The CDR3 length is 16 residues. Here the CDR3 DNA reads TGTGCCATCAGTGAGCTACAGGGGAGTACTAATTCACCCCTCCACTTT. Its protein product is CAISELQGSTNSPLHF.

This rearrangement joins TRBV6-2 or TRBV6-3 to TRBJ1-5; maybe TRBD1 (6 bases). This CDR3 is built from 16 residues. V shed 6 bases and J shed 4 bases, with 19 bases lying between them. Germline lookup yields CDR1 MNHEY and CDR2 SVGEGT. CDR3 nucleotide sequence: TGTGCCAGCAGCAAGGCTAAGGGACAACGAAATCAGCCCCAGCATTTT. This encodes CASSKAKGQRNQPQHF.

This chain connects TRBV6-5 to TRBJ2-3; tentative D call: TRBD1 (5 bases). CDR1 MNHEY and CDR2 SVGAGI come from the germline V gene. CDR3 length: 12 amino acids. V was pared by 7 bases and J by 2 bases, with 7 bases between. The CDR3 nucleotides are TGTGCCAGCATGGACAACACAGATACGCAGTATTTT. Translated, it gives CASMDNTDTQYF.

J is TRBJ1-2 and V is TRBV5-4; the match to TRBD1 covers 7 bases. Trimming cost V 3 bases and J 6 bases; bases outside gene matches: 2. Germline CDR1 and CDR2: SGHNT and YYREEE (reference sequence). The CDR3 consists of 12 residues. The CDR3 loop is CASSYRGDGYTF. CDR3 sequence (DNA): TGTGCCAGCAGCTACAGGGGTGATGGCTACACCTTC.

Regarding this clone: At one of its ends the junction is not consistent with the germline gene, which may arise from a read error. This chain joins TRBV7-9 and TRBJ1-2, with D possibly being TRBD1 (5 bases). In germline, CDR1 is SEHNR, CDR2 FQNEAQ (reference sequence). This CDR3 is 16 amino acids long. CDR3 nucleotide sequence: TGTGCCAGCAGCTTAGACTCCCCCGGGGGAGACTACGGCTACACCTTC. Translated: CASSLDSPGGDYGYTF.

Written as DNA, the CDR3 is TGTGCCAGCAGCCGATCGGGACTACCGCTCGGGGAGCAGTACTTC. This encodes CASSRSGLPLGEQYF. The rearrangement uses TRBV28 and TRBJ2-7; 7 nucleotides align to TRBD2. The CDR3 extends over 15 amino acids. The V gene's germline CDR1 is MDHEN and CDR2 SYDVKM. Trimming cost V 6 bases and J 7 bases; bases outside gene matches: 15. Looking up the rest from reference TRBV28 and TRBJ2-7 gives the full variable domain: DVKVTQSSRYLVKRTGEKVFLECVQDMDHENMFWYRQDPGLGLRLIYFSYDVKMKEKGDIPEGYSVSREKKERFSLILESASTNQTSMYLCASSRSGLPLGEQYFGPGTRLTVT.

The CDR3 DNA reads TGTGCCAGCAGCCAAGATTGGGGGGGCGCGAACACCGGGGAGCTGTTTTTT. Translated: CASSQDWGGANTGELFF. The chain carries TRBV3-1 (or the pseudogene TRBV3-2) and TRBJ2-2, with a tentative D call TRBD2 (7 bases). V shed 0 bases and J shed 0 bases, with 11 bases lying between them. The CDR3 consists of 17 residues. Germline CDR1 is LGHDT and CDR2 is YNNKEL (reference sequence).